This T cell receptor (beta chain) is from a study of blood T cell repertoires in COVID-19 (dated by TCRdb to 2018 to 2020). For the study in its entirety: Samples from collaborators originated in the United States, Italy and Spain and spanned both the acute and convalescent phases of COVID-19. The prospective study material was composed of cDNA or gDNA derived from T cells, B-cell-depleted T cells, or PBMCs. The dataset comprised deeply sampled blood TCRbeta repertoires from subjects exposed to, actively infected with, or recovered from COVID-19. The repertoires were made available in a free public database intended to serve as a resource for research on the immune response to SARS-CoV-2. The samples were drawn from two sources: the first 160 participants of the ongoing ImmuneRACE study, and 1,254 subjects contributed by 6 global collaborators. A de-identified subject ID, COVID-19 status, age in years and sex were almost always included in the sample metadata. HLA class I and class II types, where available, came from metadata supplied by the sample provider rather than from assay-based typing.

This clone appeared once. No cognate antigen has been identified for it. No qualities accompany the bases; no much larger clone lies one base away. Other DNA sequences in this sample translate to the same CDR3. TCRbeta CDR3 regions were amplified from genomic DNA by means of the immunoSEQ Assay, a bias-controlled multiplex PCR. Per the original workflow: The number of nucleated cells in each sample was estimated from the amplification of reference gene primers within the assay. To quantify the absolute abundance of each unique TCRbeta CDR3 rearrangement, sequence reads were collapsed and filtered. For each sample, productive Simpson clonality was calculated by taking the square root of Simpson's diversity index across productive rearrangements. TCRdb carries this immuneACCESS record with in-frame sequences only. Its versions omit some clonotypes, under half of them owing to an unresolved V gene in the studies checked, with the rest unexplained. V and J calls and clone size are given by that table; D and trimming were obtained from the DNA. The sample data list about 50,000 clones, and roughly 82% of these were observed just once. The ten largest account for over 2% of the sample.

From its cysteine to its phenylalanine, the CDR3 spans 13 amino acids. Left in the record is the CDR3 DNA by itself, 39 bases read in frame from the first base. Trimming takes 4 bases from V and 0 bases from J, and the germline ends sit 7 bases apart. CDR1 SGHRS and CDR2 YFSETQ are derived from the germline V gene. Results the study describes overall, beyond this receptor: How much clinical and demographic metadata was included differed by source and by participant, and the metadata was provided uncurated.

Each collaborating institution followed its own protocols to collect whole blood in K2EDTA tubes. For TCRbeta analysis, collaborators shipped samples as frozen whole blood, isolated PBMCs, or DNA extracted from either of those sample types. The V and J segments used are TRBV5-1 and TRBJ1-1; D gene: possibly TRBD1, on 5 matching bases. Sequencing was done on a sample of peripheral blood. The source of this sequence is a woman aged 60-75 years with acute or convalescent COVID-19. The DNA sequence is given as TGCGCCAGCAGCCTGACAGTGAACACTGAAGCTTTCTTT. Translated, it gives CASSLTVNTEAFF.